The sequence of this T cell receptor beta chain was determined in a study of blood T cell repertoires in COVID-19. At the level of the study: The United States, Italy and Spain were the sources of the acute and convalescent COVID-19 samples. T cells, B-cell-depleted T cells, or PBMCs provided the cDNA or gDNA that served as material.

Authors' data handling: From reference gene primer amplification, estimates of nucleated cell counts were derived. Here immunoSEQ multiplex PCR was the method, and the copy in TCRdb shows in-frame clones only, minus some. Clone size and the V and J calls come from that table; the DNA yielded D and trimming. The table has some 290,000 clones, 70% to 90% seen once; the top ten hold 9.5% to 15%. In this sample, this clone turned up a few times. Seattle participants joined during active infection and were tracked over time. The germline CDR1 and CDR2 sequences are SEHNR and FQNEAQ (reference sequence). There are 17 residues in the CDR3. Between the trimmed V and J ends, which lost 1 base and 2 bases, there was a span of 15 bases.

The V gene is TRBV7-9, the J gene TRBJ2-1; tentatively, D is TRBD2 (5 bases). The TCR comes from a woman in her thirties with COVID-19, enrolled during active disease. Sequencing used peripheral blood. The CDR3 bases are TGTGCCAGCAGCTTAGTGAGGGCTAGCCTAGCCTACAATGAGCAGTTCTTC. Residues: CASSLVRASLAYNEQFF. Full variable domain (missing parts from reference TRBV7-9 and TRBJ2-1): DTGVSQNPRHKITKRGQNVTFRCDPISEHNRLYWYRQTLGQGPEFLTYFQNEAQLEKSRLLSDRFSAERPKGSFSTLEIQRTEQGDSAMYLCASSLVRASLAYNEQFFGPGTRLTVL.